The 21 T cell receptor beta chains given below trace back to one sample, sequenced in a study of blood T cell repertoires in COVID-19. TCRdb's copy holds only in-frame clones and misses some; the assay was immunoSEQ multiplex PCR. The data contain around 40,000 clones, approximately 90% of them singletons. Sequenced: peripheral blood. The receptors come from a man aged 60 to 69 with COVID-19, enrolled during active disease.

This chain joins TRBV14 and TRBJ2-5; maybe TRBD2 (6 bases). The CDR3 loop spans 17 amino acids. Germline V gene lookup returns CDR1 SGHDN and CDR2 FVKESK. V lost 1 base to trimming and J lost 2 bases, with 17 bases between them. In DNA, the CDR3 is TGTGCCAGCAGCCAAGGGTATTTACGGCGGGGACAAGAGACCCAGTACTTC. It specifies CASSQGYLRRGQETQYF.

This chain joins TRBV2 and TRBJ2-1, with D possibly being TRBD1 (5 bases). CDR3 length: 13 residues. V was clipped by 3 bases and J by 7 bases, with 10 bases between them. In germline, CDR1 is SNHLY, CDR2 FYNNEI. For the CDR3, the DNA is TGTGCCAGCAGTGAGGCCAGGGCTAATGAGCAGTTCTTC. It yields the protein CASSEARANEQFF.

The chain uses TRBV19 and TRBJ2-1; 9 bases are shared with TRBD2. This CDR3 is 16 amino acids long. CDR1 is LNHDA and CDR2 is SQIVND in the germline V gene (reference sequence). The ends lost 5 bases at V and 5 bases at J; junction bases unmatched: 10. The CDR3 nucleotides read TGTGCCAGTAGTTTCCAACTAGCGGGTCACGACAATGAGCAGTTCTTC. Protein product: CASSFQLAGHDNEQFF.

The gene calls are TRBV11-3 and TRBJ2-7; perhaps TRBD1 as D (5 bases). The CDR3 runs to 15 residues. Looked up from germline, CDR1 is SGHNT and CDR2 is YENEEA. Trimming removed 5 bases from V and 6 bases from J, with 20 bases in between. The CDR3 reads CASSPTRTSGFEQYF. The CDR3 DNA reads TGTGCCAGCAGCCCCACGCGAACCTCAGGGTTCGAGCAGTACTTC.

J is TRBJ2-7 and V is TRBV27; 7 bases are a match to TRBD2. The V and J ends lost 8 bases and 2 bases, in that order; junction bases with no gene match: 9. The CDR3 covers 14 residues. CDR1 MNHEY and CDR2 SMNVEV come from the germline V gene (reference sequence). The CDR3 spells CASGRAGGTYEQYF. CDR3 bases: TGTGCCAGCGGGAGGGCGGGCGGAACCTACGAGCAGTACTTC.

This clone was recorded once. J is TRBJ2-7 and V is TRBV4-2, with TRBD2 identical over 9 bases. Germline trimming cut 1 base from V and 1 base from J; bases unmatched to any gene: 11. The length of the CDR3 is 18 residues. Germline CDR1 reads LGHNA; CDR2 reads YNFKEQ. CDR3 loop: CASSQARPASGISYEQYF. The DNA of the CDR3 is TGTGCCAGCAGCCAAGCCCGCCCGGCTAGCGGGATATCCTACGAGCAGTACTTC.

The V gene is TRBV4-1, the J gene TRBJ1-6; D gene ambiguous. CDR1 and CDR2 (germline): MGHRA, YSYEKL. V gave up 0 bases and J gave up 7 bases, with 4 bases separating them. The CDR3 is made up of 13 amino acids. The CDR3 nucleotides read TGCGCCAGCAGCCAAGATATGAATTCACCCCTCCACTTT. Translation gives CASSQDMNSPLHF.

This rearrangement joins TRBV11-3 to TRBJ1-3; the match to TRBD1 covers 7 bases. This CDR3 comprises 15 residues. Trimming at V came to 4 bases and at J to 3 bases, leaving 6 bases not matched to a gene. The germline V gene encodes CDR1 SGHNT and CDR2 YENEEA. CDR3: CASSSRTGLGNTIYF. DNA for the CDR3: TGTGCCAGCAGCTCCCGGACAGGCCTTGGAAACACCATATATTTT.

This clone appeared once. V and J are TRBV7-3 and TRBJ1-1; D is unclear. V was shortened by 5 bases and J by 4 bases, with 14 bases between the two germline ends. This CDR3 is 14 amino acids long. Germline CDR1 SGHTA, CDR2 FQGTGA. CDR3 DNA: TGTGCCAGCAGCCGTAGGGAGGGAGGCACTGAAGCTTTCTTT. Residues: CASSRREGGTEAFF.

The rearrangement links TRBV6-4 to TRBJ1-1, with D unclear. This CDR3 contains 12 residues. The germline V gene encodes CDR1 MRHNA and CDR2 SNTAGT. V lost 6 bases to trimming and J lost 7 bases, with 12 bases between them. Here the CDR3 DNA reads TGTGCCAGCAGGCAAGGACGGGGTGAAGCTTTCTTT. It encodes CASRQGRGEAFF.

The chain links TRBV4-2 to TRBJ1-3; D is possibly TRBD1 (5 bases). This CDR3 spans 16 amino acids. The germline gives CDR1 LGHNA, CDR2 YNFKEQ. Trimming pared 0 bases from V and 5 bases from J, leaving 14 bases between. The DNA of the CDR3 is TGTGCCAGCAGCCAAGATGGAACAGGCACTAGAAACACCATATATTTT. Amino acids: CASSQDGTGTRNTIYF.

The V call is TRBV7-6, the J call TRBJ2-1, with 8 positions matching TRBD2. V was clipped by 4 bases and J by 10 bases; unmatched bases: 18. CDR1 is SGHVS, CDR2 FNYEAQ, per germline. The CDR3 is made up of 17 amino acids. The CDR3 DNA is TGTGCCAGCAGCTCTCTCCCTCGGGAGGGCCGCGGTGGGGAGCAGTTCTTC. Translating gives CASSSLPREGRGGEQFF. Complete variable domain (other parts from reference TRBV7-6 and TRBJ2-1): GAGVSQSPRYKVTKRGQDVALRCDPISGHVSLYWYRQALGQGPEFLTYFNYEAQQDKSGLPNDRFSAERPEGSISTLTIQRTEQRDSAMYRCASSSLPREGRGGEQFFGPGTRLTVL.

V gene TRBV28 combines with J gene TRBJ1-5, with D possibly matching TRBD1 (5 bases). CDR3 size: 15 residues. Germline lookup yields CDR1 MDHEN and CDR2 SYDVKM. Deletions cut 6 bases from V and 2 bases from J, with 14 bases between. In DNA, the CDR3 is TGTGCCAGCAGGGCCGGGGGAAGCGGCAATCAGCCCCAGCATTTT. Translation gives CASRAGGSGNQPQHF.

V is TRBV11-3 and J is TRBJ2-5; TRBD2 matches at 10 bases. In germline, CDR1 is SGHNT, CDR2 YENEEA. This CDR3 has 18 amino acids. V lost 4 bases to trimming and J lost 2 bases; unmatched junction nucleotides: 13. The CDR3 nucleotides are TGTGCCAGCAGCTCTAGTTACTGGCTAGCGGGAGTTCAAGAGACCCAGTACTTC. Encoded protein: CASSSSYWLAGVQETQYF.

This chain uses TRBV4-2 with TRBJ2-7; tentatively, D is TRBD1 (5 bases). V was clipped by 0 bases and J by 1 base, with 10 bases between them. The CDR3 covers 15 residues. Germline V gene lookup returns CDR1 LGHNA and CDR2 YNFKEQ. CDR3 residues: CASSQDKQVSYEQYF. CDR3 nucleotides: TGTGCCAGCAGCCAAGATAAACAGGTGTCCTACGAGCAGTACTTC.

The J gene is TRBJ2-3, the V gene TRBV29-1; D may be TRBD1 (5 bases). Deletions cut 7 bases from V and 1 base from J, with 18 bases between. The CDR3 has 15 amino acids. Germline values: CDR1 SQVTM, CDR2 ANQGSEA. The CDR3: CSAGNTDKRTDTQYF. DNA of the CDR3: TGCAGCGCCGGAAACACGGACAAACGCACAGATACGCAGTATTTT.

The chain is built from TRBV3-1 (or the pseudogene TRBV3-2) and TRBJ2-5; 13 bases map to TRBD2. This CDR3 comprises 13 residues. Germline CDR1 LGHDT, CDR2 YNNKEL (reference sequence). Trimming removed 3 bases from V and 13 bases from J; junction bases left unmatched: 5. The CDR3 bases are TGTGCCAGCAGCCAGAGGACTAGCGGGGGAGGGTACTTC. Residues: CASSQRTSGGGYF.

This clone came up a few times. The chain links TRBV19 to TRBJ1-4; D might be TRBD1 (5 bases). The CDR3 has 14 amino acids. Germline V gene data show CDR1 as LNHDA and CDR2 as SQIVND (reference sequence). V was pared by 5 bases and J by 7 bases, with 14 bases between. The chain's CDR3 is CASSYRDWGEKLFF. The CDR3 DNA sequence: TGTGCCAGTAGTTACCGGGACTGGGGTGAAAAACTGTTTTTT.

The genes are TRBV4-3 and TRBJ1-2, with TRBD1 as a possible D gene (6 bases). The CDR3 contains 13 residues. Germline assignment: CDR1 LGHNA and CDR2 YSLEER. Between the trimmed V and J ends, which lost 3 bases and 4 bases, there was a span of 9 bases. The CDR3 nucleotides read TGCGCCAGCAGCCATGAAGGGGGCTATGGCTACACCTTC. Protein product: CASSHEGGYGYTF.

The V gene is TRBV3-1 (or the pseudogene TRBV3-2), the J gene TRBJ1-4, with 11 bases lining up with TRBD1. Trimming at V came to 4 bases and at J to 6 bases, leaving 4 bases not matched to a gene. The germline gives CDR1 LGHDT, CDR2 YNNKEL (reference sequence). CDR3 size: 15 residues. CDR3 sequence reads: CASSLLGQGDEKLFF. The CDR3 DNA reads TGTGCCAGCAGCCTTTTGGGACAGGGGGATGAAAAACTGTTTTTT.

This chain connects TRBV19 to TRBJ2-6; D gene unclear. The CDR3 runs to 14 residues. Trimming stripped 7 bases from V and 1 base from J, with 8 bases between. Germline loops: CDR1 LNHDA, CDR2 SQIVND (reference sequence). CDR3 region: CASMGASGANVLTF. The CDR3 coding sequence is TGTGCCAGTATGGGCGCATCTGGGGCCAACGTCCTGACTTTC.